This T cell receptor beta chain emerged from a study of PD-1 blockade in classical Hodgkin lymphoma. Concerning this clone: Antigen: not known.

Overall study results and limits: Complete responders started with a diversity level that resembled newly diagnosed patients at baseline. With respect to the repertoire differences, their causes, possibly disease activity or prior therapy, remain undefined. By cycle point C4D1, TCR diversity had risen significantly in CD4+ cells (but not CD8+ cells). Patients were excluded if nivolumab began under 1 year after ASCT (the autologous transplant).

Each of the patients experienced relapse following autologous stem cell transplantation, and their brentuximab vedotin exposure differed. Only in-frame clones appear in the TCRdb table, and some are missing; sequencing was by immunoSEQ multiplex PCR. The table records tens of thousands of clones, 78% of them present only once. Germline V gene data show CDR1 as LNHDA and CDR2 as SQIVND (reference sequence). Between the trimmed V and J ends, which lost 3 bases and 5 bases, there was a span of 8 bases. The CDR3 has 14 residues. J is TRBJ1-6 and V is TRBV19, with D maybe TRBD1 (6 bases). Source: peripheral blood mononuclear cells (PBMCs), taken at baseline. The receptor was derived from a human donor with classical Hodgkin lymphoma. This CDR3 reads CASSIRGDNSPLHF. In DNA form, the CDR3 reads TGTGCCAGTAGTATTAGGGGGGATAATTCACCCCTCCACTTT. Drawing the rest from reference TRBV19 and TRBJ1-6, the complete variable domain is DGGITQSPKYLFRKEGQNVTLSCEQNLNHDAMYWYRQDPGQGLRLIYYSQIVNDFQKGDIAEGYSVSREKKESFPLTVTSAQKNPTAFYLCASSIRGDNSPLHFGNGTRLTVT.